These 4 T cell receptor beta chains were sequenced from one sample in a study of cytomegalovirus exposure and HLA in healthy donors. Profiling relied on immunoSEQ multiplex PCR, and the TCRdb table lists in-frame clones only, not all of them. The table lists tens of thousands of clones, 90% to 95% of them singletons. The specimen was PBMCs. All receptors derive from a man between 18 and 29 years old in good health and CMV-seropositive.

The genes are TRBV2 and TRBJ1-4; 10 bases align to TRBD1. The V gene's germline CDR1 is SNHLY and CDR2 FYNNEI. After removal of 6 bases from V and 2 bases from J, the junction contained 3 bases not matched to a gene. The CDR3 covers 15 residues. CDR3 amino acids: CASSETGGTNEKLFF. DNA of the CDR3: TGTGCCAGCAGCGAGACAGGGGGCACTAATGAAAAACTGTTTTTT.

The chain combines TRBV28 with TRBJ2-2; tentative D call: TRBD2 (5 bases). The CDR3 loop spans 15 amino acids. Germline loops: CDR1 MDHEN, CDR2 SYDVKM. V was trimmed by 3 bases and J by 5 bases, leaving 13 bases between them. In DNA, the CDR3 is TGTGCCAGCAGTTTTCGGACTTATAATACCGGGGAGCTGTTTTTT. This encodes CASSFRTYNTGELFF.

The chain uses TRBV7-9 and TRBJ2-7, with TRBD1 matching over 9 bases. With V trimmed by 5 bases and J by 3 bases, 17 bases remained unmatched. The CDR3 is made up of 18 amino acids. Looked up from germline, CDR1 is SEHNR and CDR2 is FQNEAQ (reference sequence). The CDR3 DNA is TGTGCCAGCAGCCCTCCTGCTTACTCGGACAGGGGTTTCTACGAGCAGTACTTC. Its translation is CASSPPAYSDRGFYEQYF.

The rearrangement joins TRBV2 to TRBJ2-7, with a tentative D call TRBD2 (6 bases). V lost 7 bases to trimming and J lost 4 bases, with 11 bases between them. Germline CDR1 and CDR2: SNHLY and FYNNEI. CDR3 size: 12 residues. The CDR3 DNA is TGTGCCAGCATCGGGGAGGTGTACGAGCAGTACTTC. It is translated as CASIGEVYEQYF.